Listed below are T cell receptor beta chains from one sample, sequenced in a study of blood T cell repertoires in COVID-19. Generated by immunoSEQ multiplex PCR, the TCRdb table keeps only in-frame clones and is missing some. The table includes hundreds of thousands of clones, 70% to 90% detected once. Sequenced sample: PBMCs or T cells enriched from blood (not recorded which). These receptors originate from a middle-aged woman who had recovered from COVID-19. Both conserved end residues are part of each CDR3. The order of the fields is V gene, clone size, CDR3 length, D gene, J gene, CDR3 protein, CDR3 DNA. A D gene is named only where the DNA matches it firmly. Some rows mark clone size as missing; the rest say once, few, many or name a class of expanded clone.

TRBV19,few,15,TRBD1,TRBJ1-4,CASQTGLATNEKLFF,TGTGCCTCCCAGACAGGGCTTGCAACTAATGAAAAACTGTTTTTT
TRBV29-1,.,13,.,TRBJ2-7,CSVNSGSSYEQYF,TGCAGCGTTAACAGCGGCAGCTCCTACGAGCAGTACTTC
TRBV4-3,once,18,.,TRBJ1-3,CASSQDRGFGSSGNTIYF,TGCGCCAGCAGCCAAGATAGGGGTTTTGGTAGCTCTGGAAACACCATATATTTT
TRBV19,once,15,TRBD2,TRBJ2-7,CASSPGTSGTYEQYF,TGTGCCAGTAGTCCCGGGACTAGCGGTACCTACGAGCAGTACTTC
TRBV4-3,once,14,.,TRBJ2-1,CASSLYLRTNEQFF,TGCGCCAGCAGCCTCTACCTTAGAACCAATGAGCAGTTCTTC
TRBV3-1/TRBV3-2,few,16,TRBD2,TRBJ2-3,CASSLTGLAGGDTQYF,TGTGCCAGCAGCCTCACGGGACTAGCGGGGGGAGATACGCAGTATTTT
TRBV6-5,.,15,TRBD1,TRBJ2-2,CATRQGGLGTGELFF,TGTGCCACTCGACAGGGGGGGCTCGGCACCGGGGAGCTGTTTTTT
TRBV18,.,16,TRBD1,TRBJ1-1,CASFSGQGERNTEAFF,TGTGCCAGCTTCTCGGGACAGGGGGAAAGGAACACTGAAGCTTTCTTT
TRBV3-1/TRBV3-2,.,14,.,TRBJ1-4,CASSQGGGNEKLFF,TGTGCCAGCAGCCAAGGGGGGGGGAACGAAAAACTGTTTTTT
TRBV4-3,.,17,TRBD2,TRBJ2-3,CASSQGLAGGPTDTQYF,TGCGCCAGCAGCCAAGGGCTAGCGGGAGGGCCGACAGATACGCAGTATTTT
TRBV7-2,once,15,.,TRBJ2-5,CASSLGGGEGETQYF,TGTGCCAGCAGCTTGGGCGGGGGCGAAGGGGAGACCCAGTACTTC
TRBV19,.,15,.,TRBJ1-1,CASFVTSVPDTEAFF,TGTGCCAGTTTCGTGACTTCGGTACCGGACACTGAAGCTTTCTTT
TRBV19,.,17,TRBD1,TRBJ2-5,CASSPSGQGVRQETQYF,TGTGCCAGTAGTCCGTCGGGACAGGGAGTTAGGCAAGAGACCCAGTACTTC
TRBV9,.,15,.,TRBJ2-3,CASSVSARGSDTQYF,TGTGCCAGCAGCGTATCCGCGAGGGGGTCAGATACGCAGTATTTT
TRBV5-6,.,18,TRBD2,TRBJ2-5,CASSFRTSGNRYQETQYF,TGTGCCAGCAGCTTTCGGACTAGCGGGAATAGGTACCAAGAGACCCAGTACTTC
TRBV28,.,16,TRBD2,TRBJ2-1,CASSSVGGRAFHEQFF,TGTGCCAGCAGTTCGGTGGGCGGGAGGGCGTTCCATGAGCAGTTCTTC
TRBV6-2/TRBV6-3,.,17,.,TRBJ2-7,CASSQTLGVTSSYEQYF,TGTGCCAGCAGTCAAACCTTGGGCGTTACCAGCTCCTACGAGCAGTACTTC
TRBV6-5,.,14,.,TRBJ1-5,CASSQGRGNQPQHF,TGTGCCAGCAGCCAAGGGAGGGGTAATCAGCCCCAGCATTTT
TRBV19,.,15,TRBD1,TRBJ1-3,CASSMDRGFGNTIYF,TGTGCCAGTAGTATGGACAGGGGTTTTGGAAACACCATATATTTT
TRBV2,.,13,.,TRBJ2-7,CASSVDLSREQYF,TGTGCCAGCAGTGTCGACTTATCTCGCGAGCAGTACTTC
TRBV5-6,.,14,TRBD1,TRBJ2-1,CASSLTGAYNEQFF,TGTGCCAGCAGCTTGACAGGGGCATACAATGAGCAGTTCTTC
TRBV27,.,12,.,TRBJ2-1,CASSWGDNEQFF,TGTGCCAGCAGTTGGGGGGACAATGAGCAGTTCTTC
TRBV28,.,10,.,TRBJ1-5,CASPLEPQHF,TGTGCCAGCCCCCTCGAGCCCCAGCATTTT
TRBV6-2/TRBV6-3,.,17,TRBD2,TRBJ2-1,CASSPPRLAGRNNEQFF,TGTGCCAGCAGTCCCCCCCGACTAGCGGGGAGAAACAATGAGCAGTTCTTC
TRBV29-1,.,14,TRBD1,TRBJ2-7,CSVDPGQGSHEQYF,TGCAGCGTTGATCCTGGACAGGGGTCTCACGAGCAGTACTTC
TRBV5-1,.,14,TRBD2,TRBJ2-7,CASSSPGLSNEQYF,TGCGCCAGCAGCTCCCCGGGACTAAGCAACGAGCAGTACTTC
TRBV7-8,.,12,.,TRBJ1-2,CASSPANYGYTF,TGTGCCAGCAGCCCTGCGAACTATGGCTACACCTTC
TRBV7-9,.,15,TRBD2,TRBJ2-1,CASSFQIAGGSEQFF,TGTGCCAGCAGCTTTCAGATAGCGGGAGGGAGTGAGCAGTTCTTC
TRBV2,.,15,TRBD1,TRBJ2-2,CASSRDRAGNGELFF,TGTGCCAGCAGTCGAGACAGGGCCGGAAACGGGGAGCTGTTTTTT
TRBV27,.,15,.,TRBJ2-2,CASSPDRENTGELFF,TGTGCCAGCAGTCCGGACAGAGAGAACACCGGGGAGCTGTTTTTT
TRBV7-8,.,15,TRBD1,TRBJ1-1,CASSAHRGLNTEAFF,TGTGCCAGCAGCGCGCACAGGGGGCTGAACACTGAAGCTTTCTTT
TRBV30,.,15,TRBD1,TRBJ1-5,CAWSTPGDRGGPQHF,TGTGCCTGGAGTACGCCCGGGGACAGGGGAGGCCCCCAGCATTTT
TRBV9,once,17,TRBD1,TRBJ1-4,CASSARGLGDTNEKLFF,TGTGCCAGCAGCGCCAGGGGGCTCGGGGACACTAATGAAAAACTGTTTTTT
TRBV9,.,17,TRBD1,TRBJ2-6,CASSEDRGQSGANVLTF,TGTGCCAGCAGCGAGGACAGGGGGCAATCTGGGGCCAACGTCCTGACTTTC
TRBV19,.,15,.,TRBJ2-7,CASSLLAGAAYEQYF,TGTGCCAGTAGTCTCCTGGCGGGGGCCGCCTACGAGCAGTACTTC
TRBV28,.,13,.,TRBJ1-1,CASTLDSSTEAFF,TGTGCCAGCACCCTGGACAGCAGCACTGAAGCTTTCTTT
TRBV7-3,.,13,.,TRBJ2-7,CASTPGHFYEQYF,TGTGCCAGCACCCCAGGACATTTCTACGAGCAGTACTTC
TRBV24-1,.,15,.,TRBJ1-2,CATSDPTKGGIGYTF,TGTGCCACCAGTGATCCGACAAAGGGAGGAATTGGCTACACCTTC
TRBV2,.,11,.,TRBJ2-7,CASVASYEQYF,TGTGCCAGCGTAGCCTCCTACGAGCAGTACTTC
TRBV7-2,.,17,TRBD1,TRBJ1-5,CASSLVGQGTSNQPQHF,TGTGCCAGCAGCTTAGTGGGACAGGGGACAAGCAATCAGCCCCAGCATTTT
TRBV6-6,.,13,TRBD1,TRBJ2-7,CASSTHRGYEQYF,TGTGCCAGCAGTACCCACAGGGGATACGAGCAGTACTTC
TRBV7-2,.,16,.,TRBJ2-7,CASSLRSGRKSYEQYF,TGTGCCAGCAGCTTAAGGTCAGGGAGGAAGTCCTACGAGCAGTACTTC
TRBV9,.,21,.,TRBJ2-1,CASSAVGGGLGAPSSYNEQFF,TGTGCCAGCAGCGCGGTAGGAGGGGGCCTCGGAGCCCCTAGCTCCTACAATGAGCAGTTCTTC
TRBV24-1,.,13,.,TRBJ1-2,CATSDWAGYGYTF,TGTGCCACCAGTGATTGGGCAGGGTATGGCTACACCTTC
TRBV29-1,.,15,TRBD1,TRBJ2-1,CSVEIWDSRYNEQFF,TGCAGCGTTGAGATCTGGGACAGTCGCTACAATGAGCAGTTCTTC
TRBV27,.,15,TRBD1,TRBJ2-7,CASSLTRDRDYEQYF,TGTGCCAGCAGTTTGACCCGGGACAGGGACTACGAGCAGTACTTC
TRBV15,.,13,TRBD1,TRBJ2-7,CATSSGQGNEQYF,TGTGCCACCAGCAGTGGACAGGGTAACGAGCAGTACTTC
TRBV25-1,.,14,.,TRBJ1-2,CASREDSPPYGYTF,TGTGCCAGCAGAGAGGACAGCCCTCCCTATGGCTACACCTTC
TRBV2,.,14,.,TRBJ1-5,CASSETSGNQPQHF,TGTGCCAGCAGCGAAACGTCGGGAAATCAGCCCCAGCATTTT
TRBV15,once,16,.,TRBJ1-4,CATSRVFIGQHEKLFF,TGTGCCACCAGCAGAGTTTTCATCGGACAGCATGAAAAACTGTTTTTT
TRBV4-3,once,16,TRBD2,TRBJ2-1,CASSPRREGKNNEQFF,TGCGCCAGCAGCCCCCGGCGGGAGGGGAAGAACAATGAGCAGTTCTTC
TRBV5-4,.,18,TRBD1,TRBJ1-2,CASSSSPGQGALNYGYTF,TGTGCCAGCAGCTCATCACCGGGACAGGGGGCTCTTAACTATGGCTACACCTTC
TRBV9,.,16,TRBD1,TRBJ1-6,CASSVGTGGSNSPLHF,TGTGCCAGCAGCGTAGGCACAGGGGGGAGTAATTCACCCCTCCACTTT
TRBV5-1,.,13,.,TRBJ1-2,CASSLGENYGYTF,TGCGCCAGCAGCTTGGGGGAGAACTATGGCTACACCTTC
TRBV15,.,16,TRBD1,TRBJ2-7,CATSRDRSRGRDEQYF,TGTGCCACCAGCAGAGATAGGTCCAGGGGGCGTGACGAGCAGTACTTC
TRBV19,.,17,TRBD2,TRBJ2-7,CASSMGRTSGFSYEQYF,TGTGCCAGTAGTATGGGTCGGACTAGCGGATTCTCCTACGAGCAGTACTTC
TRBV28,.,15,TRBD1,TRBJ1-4,CASSSGDSLNEKLFF,TGTGCCAGCAGTTCGGGGGACAGCCTAAATGAAAAACTGTTTTTT
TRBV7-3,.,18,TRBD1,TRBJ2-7,CASSLLSQGTGVFYEQYF,TGTGCCAGCAGCTTATTATCACAAGGGACAGGGGTCTTCTACGAGCAGTACTTC
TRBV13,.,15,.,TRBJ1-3,CASSFRVSSGNTIYF,TGTGCCAGCAGTTTCAGGGTTAGCTCTGGAAACACCATATATTTT